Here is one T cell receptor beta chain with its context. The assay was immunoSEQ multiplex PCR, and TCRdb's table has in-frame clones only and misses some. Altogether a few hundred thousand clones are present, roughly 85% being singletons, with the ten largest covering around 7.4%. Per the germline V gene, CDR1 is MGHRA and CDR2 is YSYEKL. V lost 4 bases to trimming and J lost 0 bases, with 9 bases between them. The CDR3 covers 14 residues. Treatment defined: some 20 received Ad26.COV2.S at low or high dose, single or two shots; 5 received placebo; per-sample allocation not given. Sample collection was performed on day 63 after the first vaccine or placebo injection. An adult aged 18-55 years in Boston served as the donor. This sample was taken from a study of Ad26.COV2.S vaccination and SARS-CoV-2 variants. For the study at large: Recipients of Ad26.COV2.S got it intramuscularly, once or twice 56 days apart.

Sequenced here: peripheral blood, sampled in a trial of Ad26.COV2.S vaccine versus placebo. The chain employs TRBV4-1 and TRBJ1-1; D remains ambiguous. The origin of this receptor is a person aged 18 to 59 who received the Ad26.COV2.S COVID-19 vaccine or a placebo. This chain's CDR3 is CASSLILMNTEAFF. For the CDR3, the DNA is TGCGCCAGCAGCCTAATACTTATGAACACTGAAGCTTTCTTT.